This T cell receptor beta chain derives from a study of shared clonotypes between healthy human individuals. Selected positively for CCR7 and CD45RO-negative, naive CD8 cells excluded terminally differentiated effector memory CD45RA+ cells. Investigators spread the genomic DNA of each subset evenly over several immunoSEQ plates. Assay: immunoSEQ multiplex PCR; the TCRdb copy retains only in-frame clones and omits some. The sample contains more than 2 million clones, just under 95% of which appear only once. On this clone: Its target is unknown.

Study results and caveats: As a rule, naive subsets had a larger estimated richness than memory subsets. Exclusively blood specimens were collected; tissue repertoires likely differ. Sorted-subset sequencing, rarefaction showed, was incomplete despite large depth.

Trimming took off 1 base at V and 7 bases at J, with 8 bases between the two ends. Germline V lookup: CDR1 SGHVS, CDR2 FNYEAQ. This CDR3 comprises 12 residues. The sequenced material came from naive CD8+ T cells sorted from blood. This clonotype originated in a man in his late teens or twenties in good health. The rearrangement joins TRBV7-6 to TRBJ2-7, with D uncertain. CDR3: CASSLVAGEQYF. CDR3 in DNA: TGTGCCAGCAGCTTAGTAGCTGGGGAGCAGTACTTC.